The rows below give T cell receptor beta chains drawn from one sample of a study of beta chain features in type 1 diabetes. TCRdb's table, derived via immunoSEQ multiplex PCR, lists solely in-frame clones and lacks some. This table holds 110,000 to 150,000 clones, 6.9% found once. The sample was central memory CD4+ T cells from blood. These receptors all stem from a woman in her 30s in good health. Both conserved end residues are part of each CDR3. The D gene is left open where the match is weak. The listing skips clone size in some rows; elsewhere it reads once, few, many or a size class.

v_gene: TRBV9
d_gene: TRBD2
j_gene: TRBJ2-1
abundance: .
CDR3aa: CASSLGTSGRRVGEQFF
CDR3nt: TGTGCCAGCAGCTTAGGGACTAGCGGGAGAAGGGTAGGTGAGCAGTTCTTC

v_gene: TRBV7-2
d_gene: TRBD2
j_gene: TRBJ2-5
abundance: .
CDR3aa: CASSLGPSGGGETQYF
CDR3nt: TGTGCCAGCAGCTTAGGACCTTCGGGAGGAGGGGAGACCCAGTACTTC

v_gene: TRBV30
d_gene: .
j_gene: TRBJ1-5
abundance: few
CDR3aa: CAWSVQTNQPQHF
CDR3nt: TGTGCCTGGAGTGTACAGACCAATCAGCCCCAGCATTTT

v_gene: TRBV9
d_gene: TRBD2
j_gene: TRBJ2-5
abundance: .
CDR3aa: CASSVGVSGSSQETQYF
CDR3nt: TGTGCCAGCAGCGTAGGTGTTAGCGGGAGTAGTCAAGAGACCCAGTACTTC

v_gene: TRBV5-6
d_gene: TRBD2
j_gene: TRBJ2-1
abundance: .
CDR3aa: CASSLAAGENYNEQFF
CDR3nt: TGTGCCAGCAGCTTGGCGGCGGGAGAAAACTACAATGAGCAGTTCTTC

v_gene: TRBV5-5
d_gene: TRBD1
j_gene: TRBJ2-7
abundance: few
CDR3aa: CASSWDRDYEQYF
CDR3nt: TGTGCCAGCAGTTGGGACAGGGACTACGAGCAGTACTTC

v_gene: TRBV15
d_gene: TRBD2
j_gene: TRBJ2-1
abundance: .
CDR3aa: CATSRLGGEYNEQFF
CDR3nt: TGTGCCACCAGCAGATTGGGGGGGGAGTACAATGAGCAGTTCTTC

v_gene: TRBV18
d_gene: TRBD1
j_gene: TRBJ2-3
abundance: few
CDR3aa: CASSVRQGPHGDTQYF
CDR3nt: TGTGCCAGCTCAGTTCGACAGGGCCCACACGGAGATACGCAGTATTTT

v_gene: TRBV19
d_gene: .
j_gene: TRBJ1-2
abundance: .
CDR3aa: CASSPRKTDNYGYTF
CDR3nt: TGTGCCAGTAGTCCCCGAAAGACAGATAACTATGGCTACACCTTC

v_gene: TRBV5-1
d_gene: TRBD2
j_gene: TRBJ2-1
abundance: few
CDR3aa: CASTLAGGYNEQFF
CDR3nt: TGCGCCAGCACGCTAGCGGGAGGATACAATGAGCAGTTCTTC

v_gene: TRBV30
d_gene: .
j_gene: TRBJ1-1
abundance: few
CDR3aa: CAWSRGFETEAFF
CDR3nt: TGTGCCTGGAGTAGGGGATTCGAAACTGAAGCTTTCTTT

v_gene: TRBV7-7
d_gene: TRBD2
j_gene: TRBJ2-5
abundance: .
CDR3aa: CASSGTSGGQETQYF
CDR3nt: TGTGCTAGCAGCGGGACTAGCGGGGGACAAGAGACCCAGTACTTC

v_gene: TRBV19
d_gene: TRBD2
j_gene: TRBJ2-1
abundance: few
CDR3aa: CASRDLAGGRNEQFF
CDR3nt: TGTGCCAGTAGAGACCTAGCGGGAGGAAGGAATGAGCAGTTCTTC

v_gene: TRBV18
d_gene: TRBD1
j_gene: TRBJ1-2
abundance: few
CDR3aa: CASSPDRARGYGYTF
CDR3nt: TGTGCCAGCTCACCAGACAGGGCTAGAGGCTATGGCTACACCTTC

v_gene: TRBV4-3
d_gene: .
j_gene: TRBJ1-3
abundance: few
CDR3aa: CASSQDAPPHTGSSGNTIYF
CDR3nt: TGCGCCAGCAGCCAAGACGCTCCGCCCCACACAGGGAGCTCTGGAAACACCATATATTTT

v_gene: TRBV6-6
d_gene: TRBD1
j_gene: TRBJ1-2
abundance: .
CDR3aa: CASSSGQGFTF
CDR3nt: TGTGCCAGCAGTTCTGGACAGGGGTTCACCTTC

v_gene: TRBV7-3
d_gene: TRBD1
j_gene: TRBJ2-7
abundance: .
CDR3aa: CASSFDRAPSYEQYF
CDR3nt: TGTGCCAGCAGCTTCGACAGGGCCCCCTCCTACGAGCAGTACTTC

v_gene: TRBV7-3
d_gene: TRBD1
j_gene: TRBJ2-6
abundance: few
CDR3aa: CASSLLGTGGANVLTF
CDR3nt: TGTGCCAGCAGCTTACTAGGGACAGGGGGGGCCAACGTCCTGACTTTC

v_gene: TRBV10-3
d_gene: .
j_gene: TRBJ2-5
abundance: many
CDR3aa: CATRTSQETQYF
CDR3nt: TGTGCCACACGGACTTCTCAAGAGACCCAGTACTTC

v_gene: TRBV6-5
d_gene: .
j_gene: TRBJ2-5
abundance: few
CDR3aa: CASTSRKETQYF
CDR3nt: TGTGCCAGCACATCCAGGAAAGAGACCCAGTACTTC

v_gene: TRBV18
d_gene: .
j_gene: TRBJ2-7
abundance: .
CDR3aa: CASSPRDGSSYEQYF
CDR3nt: TGTGCCAGCTCACCCCGGGACGGGAGCTCCTACGAGCAGTACTTC

v_gene: TRBV19
d_gene: .
j_gene: TRBJ1-5
abundance: .
CDR3aa: CASIGGGYRDGNQPQHF
CDR3nt: TGTGCCAGTATAGGCGGCGGTTACAGGGACGGCAATCAGCCCCAGCATTTT

v_gene: TRBV5-1
d_gene: TRBD2
j_gene: TRBJ2-1
abundance: .
CDR3aa: CASSLGTSGNDEQFF
CDR3nt: TGCGCCAGCAGCCTCGGGACTAGCGGGAACGATGAGCAGTTCTTC

v_gene: TRBV7-3
d_gene: .
j_gene: TRBJ2-3
abundance: .
CDR3aa: CASSPISGVTDTQYF
CDR3nt: TGTGCCAGCAGCCCTATTTCGGGAGTAACAGATACGCAGTATTTT

v_gene: TRBV28
d_gene: .
j_gene: TRBJ1-1
abundance: .
CDR3aa: CASSHGGNTEAFF
CDR3nt: TGTGCCAGCAGTCACGGGGGTAACACTGAAGCTTTCTTT

v_gene: TRBV2
d_gene: .
j_gene: TRBJ1-1
abundance: .
CDR3aa: CASSEQATGNTEAFF
CDR3nt: TGTGCCAGCAGTGAACAAGCGACGGGAAACACTGAAGCTTTCTTT

v_gene: TRBV30
d_gene: .
j_gene: TRBJ1-5
abundance: .
CDR3aa: CAWAETGNQPQHF
CDR3nt: TGTGCCTGGGCCGAGACAGGCAATCAGCCCCAGCATTTT

v_gene: TRBV21-1
d_gene: .
j_gene: TRBJ2-7
abundance: .
CDR3aa: CASSPPGQGPLYEQYF
CDR3nt: TGTGCCAGCAGCCCACCGGGACAGGGTCCCCTCTACGAGCAGTACTTC

v_gene: TRBV4-3
d_gene: .
j_gene: TRBJ2-3
abundance: .
CDR3aa: CASSQDFRVTDTQYF
CDR3nt: TGCGCCAGCAGCCAAGATTTTCGGGTCACAGATACGCAGTATTTT

v_gene: TRBV7-6
d_gene: .
j_gene: TRBJ2-7
abundance: few
CDR3aa: CASSLNSGSGEQYF
CDR3nt: TGTGCCAGCAGCTTAAATTCTGGGTCGGGAGAGCAGTACTTC

v_gene: TRBV7-2
d_gene: TRBD2
j_gene: TRBJ2-1
abundance: .
CDR3aa: CASSIAGVVNEQFF
CDR3nt: TGTGCCAGCAGCATAGCGGGAGTGGTCAATGAGCAGTTCTTC

v_gene: TRBV30
d_gene: TRBD2
j_gene: TRBJ2-2
abundance: .
CDR3aa: CAWSRAAGGNTGELFF
CDR3nt: TGTGCCTGGAGCAGGGCCGCGGGAGGGAACACCGGGGAGCTGTTTTTT

v_gene: TRBV7-8
d_gene: .
j_gene: TRBJ1-1
abundance: many
CDR3aa: CASSLADSSTEAFF
CDR3nt: TGTGCCAGCAGCTTAGCCGACAGTAGCACTGAAGCTTTCTTT